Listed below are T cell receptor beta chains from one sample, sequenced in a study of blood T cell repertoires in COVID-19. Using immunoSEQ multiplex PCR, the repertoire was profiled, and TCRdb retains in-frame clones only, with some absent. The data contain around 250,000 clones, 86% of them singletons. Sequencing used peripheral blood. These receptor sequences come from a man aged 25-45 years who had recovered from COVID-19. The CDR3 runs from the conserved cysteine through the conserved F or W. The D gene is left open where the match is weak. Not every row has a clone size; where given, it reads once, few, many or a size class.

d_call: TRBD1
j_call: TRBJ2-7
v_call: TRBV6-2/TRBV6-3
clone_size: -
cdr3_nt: TGTGCCAGCAGTTATGTGGACAGGGGGTCGAGGGAGCAGTACTTC
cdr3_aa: CASSYVDRGSREQYF

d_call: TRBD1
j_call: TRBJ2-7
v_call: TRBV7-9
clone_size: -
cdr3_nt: TGTGCCAGCAGCCGGGACAGCTCCTACGAGCAGTACTTC
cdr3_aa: CASSRDSSYEQYF

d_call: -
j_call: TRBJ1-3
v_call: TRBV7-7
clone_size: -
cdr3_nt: TGTGCCAGCAGCTCTGGAATAGGGGGTGGAAACACCATATATTTT
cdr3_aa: CASSSGIGGGNTIYF

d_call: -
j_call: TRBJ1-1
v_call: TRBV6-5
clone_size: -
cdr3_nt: TGTGCCAGCTATATTGGGGCGACGAACACTGAAGCTTTCTTT
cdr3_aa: CASYIGATNTEAFF

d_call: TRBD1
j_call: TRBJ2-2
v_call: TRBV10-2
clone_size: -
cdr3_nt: TGCGCCAGCAATTTACAGGGGGCCGACACCGGGGAGCTGTTTTTT
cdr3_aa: CASNLQGADTGELFF

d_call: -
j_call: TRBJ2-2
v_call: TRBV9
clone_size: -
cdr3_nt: TGTGCCAGCAGCGGGAGCAGGGTTCCCGGGGAGCTGTTTTTT
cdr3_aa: CASSGSRVPGELFF

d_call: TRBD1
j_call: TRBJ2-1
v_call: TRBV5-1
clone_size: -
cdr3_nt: TGCGCCAGCAGCTTAGACAGGGGCTTTTCTAATGAGCAGTTCTTC
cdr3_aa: CASSLDRGFSNEQFF

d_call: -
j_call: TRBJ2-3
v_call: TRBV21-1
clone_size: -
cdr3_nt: TGTGCCAGCACGATTGGACTTTCCCATTTTGGCACAGATACGCAGTATTTT
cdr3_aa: CASTIGLSHFGTDTQYF

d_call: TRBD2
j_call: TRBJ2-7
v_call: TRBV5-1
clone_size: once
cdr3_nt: TGCGCCAGCACGCCTTCGGGGGGAGTCTACGAGCAGTACTTC
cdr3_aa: CASTPSGGVYEQYF

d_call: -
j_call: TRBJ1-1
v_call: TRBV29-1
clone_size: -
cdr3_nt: TGCAGCGTTGTTTTATCGGGTTTTAACACTGAAGCTTTCTTT
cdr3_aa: CSVVLSGFNTEAFF

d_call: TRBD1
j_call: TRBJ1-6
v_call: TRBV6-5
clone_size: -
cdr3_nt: TGTGCCAGCGTTGGGGGGACAGGGCGATCACCCCTCCACTTT
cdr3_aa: CASVGGTGRSPLHF

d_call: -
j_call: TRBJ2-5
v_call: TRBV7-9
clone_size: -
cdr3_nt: TGTGCCAGCAGCTTGCCGGTTAAGACCCAGTACTTC
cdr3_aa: CASSLPVKTQYF

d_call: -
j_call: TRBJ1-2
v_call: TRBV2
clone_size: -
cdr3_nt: TGTGCCAGCACCGAGGCGGGGGGAGGCTACACCTTC
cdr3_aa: CASTEAGGGYTF

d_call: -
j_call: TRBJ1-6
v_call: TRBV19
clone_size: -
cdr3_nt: TGTGCCAGTAGTAGCAAAAACAGGGTTGGGAGCAATTCACCCCTCCACTTT
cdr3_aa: CASSSKNRVGSNSPLHF

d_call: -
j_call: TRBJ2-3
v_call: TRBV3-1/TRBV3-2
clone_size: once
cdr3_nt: TGTGCCAGCAGCCAAGATGCTAGAACAGATACGCAGTATTTT
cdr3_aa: CASSQDARTDTQYF

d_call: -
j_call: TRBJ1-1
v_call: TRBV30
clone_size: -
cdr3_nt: TGTGCCTGGAGTCGGGGGGCAGAGACTGAAGCTTTCTTT
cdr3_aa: CAWSRGAETEAFF

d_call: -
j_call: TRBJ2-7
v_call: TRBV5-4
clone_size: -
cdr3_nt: TGTGCCAGCAGCTTGGACCCGGGGAAGACCTACGAGCAGTACTTC
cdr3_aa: CASSLDPGKTYEQYF

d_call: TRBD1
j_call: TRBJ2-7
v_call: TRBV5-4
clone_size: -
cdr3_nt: TGTGCCAGCAGCCTTCGGGACAGGGGGCTCGAGCAGTACTTC
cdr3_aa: CASSLRDRGLEQYF

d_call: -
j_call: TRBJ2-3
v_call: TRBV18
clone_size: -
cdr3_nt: TGTGCCAGCTCACCCCAGGAGGGCACAGATACGCAGTATTTT
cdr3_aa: CASSPQEGTDTQYF

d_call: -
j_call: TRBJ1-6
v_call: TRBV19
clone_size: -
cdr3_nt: TGTGCCAGTAGTCCTCACGGACAGTTCAATTCACCCCTCCACTTT
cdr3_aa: CASSPHGQFNSPLHF

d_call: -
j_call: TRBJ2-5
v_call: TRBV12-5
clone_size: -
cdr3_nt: TGTGCTAGTGGTTCCTCGGTGCGGCGGGTTGCGGAGACCCAGTACTTC
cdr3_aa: CASGSSVRRVAETQYF

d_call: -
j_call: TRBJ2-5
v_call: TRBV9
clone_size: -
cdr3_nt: TGTGCCAGCAGCGAAGGCAGGGGGAGGCAAGAGACCCAGTACTTC
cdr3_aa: CASSEGRGRQETQYF

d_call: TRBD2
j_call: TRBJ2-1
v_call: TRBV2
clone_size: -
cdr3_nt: TGTGCCAGCATCACCTCCGTTGAAGGTACGACACCTAGCGGGGGGACCAATGAGCAGTTCTTC
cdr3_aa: CASITSVEGTTPSGGTNEQFF

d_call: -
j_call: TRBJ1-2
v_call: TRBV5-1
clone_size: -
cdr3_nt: TGCGCCAGCGCAAGGGACGGACAGTCCGTACTCTATGGCTACACCTTC
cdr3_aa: CASARDGQSVLYGYTF

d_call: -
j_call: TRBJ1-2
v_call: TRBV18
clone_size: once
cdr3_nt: TGTGCCAGCTCACCAACAGAGGCAGGGACTAACTATGGCTACACCTTC
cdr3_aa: CASSPTEAGTNYGYTF

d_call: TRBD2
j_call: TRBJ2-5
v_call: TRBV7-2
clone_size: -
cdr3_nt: TGTGCCAGCAGCTCCGGGGTCTTAGCGGGGCCAACGAAAGAGACCCAGTACTTC
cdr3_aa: CASSSGVLAGPTKETQYF

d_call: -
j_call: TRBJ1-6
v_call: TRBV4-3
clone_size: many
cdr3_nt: TGCGCCAGCAGCCAAGAGTGGACAGACTTTAATTCACCCCTCCACTTT
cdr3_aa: CASSQEWTDFNSPLHF

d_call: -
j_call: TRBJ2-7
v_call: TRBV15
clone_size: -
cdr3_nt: TGTGCCACCAGCGCACGGACTCCTTTCTACGAGCAGTACTTC
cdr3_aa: CATSARTPFYEQYF

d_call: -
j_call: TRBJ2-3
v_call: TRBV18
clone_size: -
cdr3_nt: TGTGCCAGCTCACCGAACGAGGGTACGCAGTATTTT
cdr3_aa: CASSPNEGTQYF

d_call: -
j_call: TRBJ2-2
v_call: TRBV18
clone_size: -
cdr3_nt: TGTGCCAGCTCACCACTTTCCGCCCCGGCCGGGGAGCTGTTTTTT
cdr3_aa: CASSPLSAPAGELFF

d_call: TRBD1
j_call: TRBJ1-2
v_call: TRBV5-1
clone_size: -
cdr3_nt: TGCGCCAGCAGCGAACAGGGGGTTCGCGACTATGGCTACACCTTC
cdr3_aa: CASSEQGVRDYGYTF

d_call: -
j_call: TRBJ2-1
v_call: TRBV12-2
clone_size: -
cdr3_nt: TGTGCAAGTCGCTGTCCAGGCAATGAGCAGTTCTTC
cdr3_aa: CASRCPGNEQFF

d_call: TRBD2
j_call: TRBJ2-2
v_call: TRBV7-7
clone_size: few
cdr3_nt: TGTGCCAGCAGCTTAGGAGGCGGCGGGGGTTTTACCGGGGAGCTGTTTTTT
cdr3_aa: CASSLGGGGGFTGELFF

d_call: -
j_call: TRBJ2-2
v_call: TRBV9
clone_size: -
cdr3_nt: TGTGCCAGCAGCCCACTTCCGAACACCGGGGAGCTGTTTTTT
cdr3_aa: CASSPLPNTGELFF

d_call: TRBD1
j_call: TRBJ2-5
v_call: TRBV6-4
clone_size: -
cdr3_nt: TGTGCCAGCAGTGAACAGACAGGGTTTGGGACCCAGTACTTC
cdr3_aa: CASSEQTGFGTQYF

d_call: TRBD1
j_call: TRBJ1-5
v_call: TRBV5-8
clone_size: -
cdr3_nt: TGTGCCAGCAGCCAAGGGACAGGTAGCAATCAGCCCCAGCATTTT
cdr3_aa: CASSQGTGSNQPQHF

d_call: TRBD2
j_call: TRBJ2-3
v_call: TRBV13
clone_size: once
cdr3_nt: TGTGCCAGCAGCTTAGGAGGAGCGGGGGACACAGATACGCAGTATTTT
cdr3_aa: CASSLGGAGDTDTQYF

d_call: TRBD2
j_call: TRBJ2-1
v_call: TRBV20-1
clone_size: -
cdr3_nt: TGCAGTGCTAGTGACTCGGGTAGCGGGGACAACAATGAGCAGTTCTTC
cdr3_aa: CSASDSGSGDNNEQFF

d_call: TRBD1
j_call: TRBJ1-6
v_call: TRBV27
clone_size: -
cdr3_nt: TGTGCCAGCAGTTCATACAGGGGGCCGTATTCACCCCTCCACTTT
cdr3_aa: CASSSYRGPYSPLHF

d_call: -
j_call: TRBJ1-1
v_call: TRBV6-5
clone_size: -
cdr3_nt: TGTGCCAGCAGTCTAACAGGGATGGGGACTGAAGCTTTCTTT
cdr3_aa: CASSLTGMGTEAFF

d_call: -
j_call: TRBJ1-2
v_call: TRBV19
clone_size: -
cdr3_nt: TGTGCCAGTAGTACTCACGACAGGAGTTTGGGTGGCTACACCTTC
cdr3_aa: CASSTHDRSLGGYTF

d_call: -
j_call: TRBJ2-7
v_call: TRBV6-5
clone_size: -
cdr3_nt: TGTGCCAGCAGATCCGGGACAAGCCTTTACGAGCAGTACTTC
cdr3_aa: CASRSGTSLYEQYF